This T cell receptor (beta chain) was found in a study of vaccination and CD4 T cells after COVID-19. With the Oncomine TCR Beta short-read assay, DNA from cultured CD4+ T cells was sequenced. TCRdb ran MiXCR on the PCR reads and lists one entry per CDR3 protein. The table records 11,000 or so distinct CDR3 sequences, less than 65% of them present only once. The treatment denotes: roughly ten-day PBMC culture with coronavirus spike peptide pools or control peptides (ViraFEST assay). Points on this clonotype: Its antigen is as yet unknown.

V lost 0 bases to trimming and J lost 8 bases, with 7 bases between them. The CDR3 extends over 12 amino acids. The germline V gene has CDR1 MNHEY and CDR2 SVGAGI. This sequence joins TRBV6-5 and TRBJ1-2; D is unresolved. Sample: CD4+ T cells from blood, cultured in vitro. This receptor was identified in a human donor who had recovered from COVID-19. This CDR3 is CASSYSGRGYTF. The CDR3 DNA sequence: TGTGCCAGCAGTTACTCAGGGCGAGGCTACACCTTC.